This paragraph covers one T cell receptor (beta chain) sequence. Its antigen is as yet unknown. The CDR3 extends over 13 amino acids. Between the trimmed V and J ends, which lost 6 bases and 4 bases, there was a span of 13 bases. CDR1 MNHNS and CDR2 SASEGT come from the germline V gene. Whole-study findings and limits: Tumor Treg TCRs overlapped most with tumor naive CD4+ cells. The larger-cohort validation was restricted to a single TCR beta V-J rearrangement rather than whole repertoires.

Full-length variable regions came from constant-region reverse primers plus semi-nested Nested Universal Primer A PCR. TCRdb passed the 5' RACE reads through MiXCR, listing each CDR3 protein once. The sample has approximately 42,000 distinct CDR3 sequences, just under 30% seen once. CD4+CD45RO+CD25- cells were isolated as memory CD4+ T cells. V usage is TRBV6-1 and J usage is TRBJ2-7, with a weak D call TRBD1 (5 bases). The clonotype was recovered from a female donor with breast cancer. The sequencing sample was made of memory CD4+ T cells sorted from a lymph node. Subset reported: memory CD4+ T cells, CD4+CD45RO+CD25-. The CDR3 spells CASRQVPPYEQYF. The CDR3 nucleotides read TGTGCCAGCAGACAGGTACCTCCATACGAGCAGTACTTC.